This T cell receptor (beta chain) was documented in a study of T cells expressing NK-cell markers (TCRdb year 2020). Describing the broader study: TCR beta-chain repertoires were profiled in sorted CD3+CD56+NKG2C+, CD3+CD56+NKG2C- and CD3+CD56-NKG2C+ T-cell subsets from several donors. Among the eight sequenced donors, seven were HCMV-seropositive and one was HCMV-seronegative. The eight sequenced donors were randomly selected healthy volunteers, three men and five women. Libraries were sequenced as 2 x 150 bp reads on Illumina HiSeq 2000/2500, MiSeq or NextSeq.

TCRdb names Illumina HiSeq 2000 as the instrument used. 5'RACE template switching, by which a universal primer site and unique molecular identifiers were added, was used to make TCR beta cDNA libraries. cDNA synthesis was primed from the TCR beta constant segment, followed by two successive PCR amplification steps. Per the source publication's procedure: MIGEC handled demultiplexing of the reads and grouping by UMI, while MiTCR was used to assemble and quantify clonotypes. To remove erroneous sequences, TCR cDNA sequences were retained only when supported by two or more reads. Downstream repertoire analysis used the tcR package, and clonotypes were matched across fractions by CDR3 nucleotide sequence plus V segment. VDJmatch was used to annotate antigen specificity against VDJdb, with one amino acid substitution in CDR3 permitted. Reprocessed by TCRdb, the reads give a single entry per CDR3 protein sequence, without DNA. The V and J calls come from TCRdb's annotation, not from the publication. The data table for this sample lists about 380,000 distinct CDR3 sequences. Roughly 5.2% of the sample comes from the top ten.

To determine HCMV serostatus, a commercial ELISA kit was used to detect HCMV-specific IgG in serum. Ficoll density gradient centrifugation was used to isolate peripheral blood mononuclear cells from blood. Beyond this particular receptor, the publication reports: Those dominant clonotypes were again the most abundant among CD3+CD56-NKG2C+ cells in a handful of donors, at roughly 25-65%. For roughly 6 donors, the dominant CD3+CD56+NKG2C+ clonotypes were among the top 10 CD8+ clonotypes and accounted for about 1.0-7.5% of CD8+ T cells. Whether the expanded NKG2C-expressing T cell clones were specific for HCMV antigens remained unclear.

With respect to this clonotype: The clone's antigen remains unknown.

From cysteine to phenylalanine, the CDR3 is 13 amino acids long. A DNA sequence was not provided. The germline V gene encodes CDR1 MNHEY and CDR2 SMNVEV (reference sequence). The origin of this receptor is a man aged 18-69 years in good health. The sample consisted of blood T cells: a sorted CD56 or NKG2C T cell subset, CD4+ or CD8+ T cells, or bulk PBMC T cells (not recorded which). The chain links TRBV27 with TRBJ1-2; checking the TCRdb D call of TRBD1 is not possible without DNA. The CDR3: CASSRAGRYGYTF.